The clone carrying this T cell receptor (beta chain) has a handful of counts. Its target is not known. This sample is drawn from a study of T-cell memory formation after mild COVID-19. As for the study in general: Clustering of TCRs was largely donor specific.

TCRdb used MiXCR to reprocess the 5' RACE reads, holding one entry per CDR3 protein. The table has fewer than 650,000 distinct CDR3 sequences, about a fifth seen once; the top ten hold approximately 8%. Trimming pared 3 bases from V and 0 bases from J, leaving 9 bases between. The CDR3 has 15 residues. Germline V gives CDR1 LNHDA, CDR2 SQIVND (reference sequence). General study results and limits: Clones shrinking between day 15 and 85 showed a balanced CD4/CD8 split, and those that grew later tilted toward CD4+. CD4+ clones that contracted lay mainly in CM and EM; CD8+ ones lay in EMRA.

This receptor was obtained from an adult woman who had mild COVID-19 (a few samples of this study predate the infection). Cell type and time point are not known. The sequencing sample was made of PBMCs or a T cell subset sorted from them (not recorded which). The rearrangement uses TRBV19 and TRBJ1-3, with a tentative D call TRBD1 (5 bases). The CDR3 protein is CASSMGGSSGNTIYF. The CDR3 bases are TGTGCCAGTAGTATGGGGGGTAGCTCTGGAAACACCATATATTTT.